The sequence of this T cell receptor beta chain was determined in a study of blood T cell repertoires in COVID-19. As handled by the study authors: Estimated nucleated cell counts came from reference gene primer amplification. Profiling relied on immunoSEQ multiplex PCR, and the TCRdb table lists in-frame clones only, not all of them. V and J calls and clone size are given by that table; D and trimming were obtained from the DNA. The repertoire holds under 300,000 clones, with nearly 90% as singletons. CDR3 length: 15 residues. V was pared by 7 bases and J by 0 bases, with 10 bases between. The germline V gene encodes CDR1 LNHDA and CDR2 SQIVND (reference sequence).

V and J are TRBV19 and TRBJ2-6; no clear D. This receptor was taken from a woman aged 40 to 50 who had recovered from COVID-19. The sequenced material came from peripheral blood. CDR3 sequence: CASTLTRSGANVLTF. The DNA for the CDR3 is TGTGCCAGTACCCTTACGCGCTCTGGGGCCAACGTCCTGACTTTC.